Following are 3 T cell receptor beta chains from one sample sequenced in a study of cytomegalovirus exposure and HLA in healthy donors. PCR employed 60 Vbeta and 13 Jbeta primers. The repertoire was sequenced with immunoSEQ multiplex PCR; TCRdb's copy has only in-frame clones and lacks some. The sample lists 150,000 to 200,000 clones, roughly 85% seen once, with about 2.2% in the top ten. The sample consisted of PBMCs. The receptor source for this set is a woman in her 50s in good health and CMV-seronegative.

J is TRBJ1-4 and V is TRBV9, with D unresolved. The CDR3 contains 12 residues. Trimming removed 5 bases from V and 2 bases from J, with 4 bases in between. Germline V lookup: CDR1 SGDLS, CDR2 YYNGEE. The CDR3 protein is CASSSTNEKLFF. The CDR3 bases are TGTGCCAGCAGTTCGACTAATGAAAAACTGTTTTTT.

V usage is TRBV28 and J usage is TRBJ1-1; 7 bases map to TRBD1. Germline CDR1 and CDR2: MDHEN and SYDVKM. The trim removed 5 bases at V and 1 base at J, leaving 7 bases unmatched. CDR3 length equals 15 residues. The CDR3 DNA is TGTGCCAGCAGTCGCCCCGGGACAGCGAACACTGAAGCTTTCTTT. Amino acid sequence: CASSRPGTANTEAFF. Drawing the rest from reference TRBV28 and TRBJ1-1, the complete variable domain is DVKVTQSSRYLVKRTGEKVFLECVQDMDHENMFWYRQDPGLGLRLIYFSYDVKMKEKGDIPEGYSVSREKKERFSLILESASTNQTSMYLCASSRPGTANTEAFFGQGTRLTVV.

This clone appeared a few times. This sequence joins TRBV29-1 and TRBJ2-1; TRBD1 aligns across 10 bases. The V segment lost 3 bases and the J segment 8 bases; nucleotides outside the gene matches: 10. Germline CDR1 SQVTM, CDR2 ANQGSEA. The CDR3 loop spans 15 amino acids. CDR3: CSVDGTGVGYYEQFF. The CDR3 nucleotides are TGCAGCGTTGATGGGACAGGGGTTGGGTATTATGAGCAGTTCTTC.